This T cell receptor (beta chain) was captured in a study of neoadjuvant anti-PD-1 for oral cavity cancer. The overall study: Before surgery, most patients got three to four biweekly 3 mg/kg nivolumab doses. Patients without progression received a fourth nivolumab dose around day 43, then surgical resection on days 50-56.

Time point given: after neoadjuvant nivolumab, at surgical resection. Patients had HPV-negative, locally advanced oral cavity squamous cell carcinoma. The study, taken as a whole, reports: Expansion of preexisting intratumoral clones was suggested to aid response.

This clone was seen a handful of times. Its cognate antigen is unknown. This table comes from immunoSEQ multiplex PCR, and its TCRdb copy is limited to in-frame clones, with some not included. The sample includes about 37,000 clones, around 40% of them seen just once. Per the germline V gene, CDR1 is GTSNPN and CDR2 is SVGIG (reference sequence). CDR3 length equals 15 residues. V dropped 8 bases and J dropped 3; count of bases not matched to a gene: 8. The source is a person aged 35-79 years with oral cavity squamous cell carcinoma. V and J are TRBV30 and TRBJ2-3; 13 bases align to TRBD2. This sample comprised tumor tissue, obtained after nivolumab (anti-PD-1) treatment. The CDR3 nucleotides are TGTGCCCGCACACTAGCGGGAGGGATGACAGATACGCAGTATTTT. As protein: CARTLAGGMTDTQYF.